This is a list of T cell receptor beta chains from one sample in a study of CD8+ T cells in alopecia areata. Clones were read by immunoSEQ multiplex PCR, and TCRdb kept only the in-frame ones, dropping some. The sample comprises 150,000 or so clones, about 51% of which are singletons, and 15% to 20% rests with the top ten. Sequencing used CD8+ T cells sorted from blood, obtained at week 0. These receptors were obtained from a human donor with alopecia areata. The CDR3 runs from the conserved cysteine through the conserved F or W. Each record gives: J gene, clone size, D gene, V gene, CDR3 protein, CDR3 DNA. The D gene is left open where the match is weak. Some rows have no size entry. The others give once, few or many, or a class for an expanded clone.

TRBJ2-7	NA	NA	TRBV5-1	CASREGSRYEQYF	TGCGCCAGCAGAGAGGGGAGTCGCTACGAGCAGTACTTC
TRBJ2-1	few	NA	TRBV4-1	CASSPATTYYNEQFF	TGCGCCAGCAGCCCCGCCACTACTTATTACAATGAGCAGTTCTTC
TRBJ2-7	NA	NA	TRBV27	CASRGERYEQYF	TGTGCCAGCAGGGGGGAGCGATACGAGCAGTACTTC
TRBJ2-1	once	TRBD1	TRBV5-1	CASSFRTGKDEQFF	TGCGCCAGCAGCTTCCGGACAGGGAAGGATGAGCAGTTCTTC
TRBJ2-1	NA	TRBD2	TRBV30	CAWSSAGGDNEQFF	TGTGCCTGGAGTAGTGCGGGGGGAGACAATGAGCAGTTCTTC
TRBJ2-5	few	NA	TRBV9	CASSVGQAPVTQYF	TGTGCCAGCAGCGTGGGGCAGGCACCGGTGACCCAGTACTTC
TRBJ1-1	NA	NA	TRBV7-8	CASSLGGAEAFF	TGTGCCAGCAGCTTAGGAGGGGCCGAAGCTTTCTTT
TRBJ1-5	few	NA	TRBV29-1	CSVEGRGINQPQHF	TGCAGCGTTGAAGGGCGGGGGATCAATCAGCCCCAGCATTTT
TRBJ2-2	NA	NA	TRBV30	CAWSVSTGELFF	TGTGCCTGGAGTGTAAGCACCGGGGAGCTGTTTTTT
TRBJ2-2	NA	NA	TRBV30	CAWAGLPNTGELFF	TGTGCCTGGGCGGGACTCCCGAACACCGGGGAGCTGTTTTTT
TRBJ2-7	few	TRBD1	TRBV10-2	CASSLPDRSYEQYF	TGCGCCAGCAGCCTACCGGACAGGTCCTACGAGCAGTACTTC
TRBJ2-1	NA	NA	TRBV15	CATSKTAYNEQFF	TGTGCCACCAGCAAGACGGCGTACAATGAGCAGTTCTTC
TRBJ1-2	once	NA	TRBV29-1	CSVETDYGYTF	TGCAGCGTTGAAACGGACTATGGCTACACCTTC
TRBJ2-3	NA	NA	TRBV4-3	CASSPFPGGTDTQYF	TGCGCCAGCAGCCCCTTCCCAGGGGGCACAGATACGCAGTATTTT
TRBJ1-5	NA	NA	TRBV4-3	CASSQDTGRSQPQHF	TGCGCCAGCAGCCAGGATACAGGGAGATCACAGCCCCAGCATTTT
TRBJ2-4	NA	TRBD1	TRBV15	CATSTHPLRDRGNIQYF	TGTGCCACCAGCACACACCCCCTCCGGGACAGGGGGAACATTCAGTACTTC
TRBJ1-1	NA	NA	TRBV30	CAWSRSSGEAFF	TGTGCCTGGAGTAGGAGTTCGGGTGAAGCTTTCTTT
TRBJ2-7	NA	NA	TRBV7-9	CASSSGDSYEQYF	TGTGCCAGCAGCTCGGGGGACAGCTACGAGCAGTACTTC
TRBJ2-7	few	TRBD1	TRBV4-3	CASSQEQGEIYEQYF	TGCGCCAGCAGCCAAGAACAGGGGGAAATCTACGAGCAGTACTTC
TRBJ1-2	NA	NA	TRBV30	CAWRIGTMGYTF	TGTGCCTGGAGGATCGGGACGATGGGCTACACCTTC
TRBJ2-7	few	TRBD1	TRBV27	CASSSRGQGQIVQYF	TGTGCCAGCAGTTCGAGGGGACAGGGTCAGATAGTGCAGTACTTC
TRBJ2-1	NA	TRBD1	TRBV10-3	CAISYPPGQGDSKFF	TGTGCCATCAGCTACCCACCGGGACAGGGAGATTCAAAGTTCTTC
TRBJ1-4	NA	NA	TRBV28	CASSLNLELFF	TGTGCCAGCAGTTTAAACCTAGAACTGTTTTTT
TRBJ1-1	NA	TRBD1	TRBV5-1	CASSVTGGKTEAFF	TGCGCCAGCAGCGTTACAGGGGGCAAAACTGAAGCTTTCTTT
TRBJ2-1	NA	NA	TRBV30	CAYILPTHPNEQFF	TGTGCCTACATCCTACCGACTCATCCCAATGAGCAGTTCTTC
TRBJ1-1	few	NA	TRBV11-1	CASSLARPTEAFF	TGTGCCAGCAGCTTAGCCAGGCCCACTGAAGCTTTCTTT
TRBJ2-1	few	TRBD2	TRBV14	CASSPGLAGGNEQFF	TGTGCCAGCAGCCCTGGACTAGCGGGGGGCAATGAGCAGTTCTTC
TRBJ1-5	NA	TRBD1	TRBV2	CASTGGGEGNQPQHF	TGTGCCAGCACGGGAGGGGGCGAGGGCAATCAGCCCCAGCATTTT
TRBJ1-3	NA	NA	TRBV11-2	CASSLDRYSGNTIYF	TGTGCCAGCAGCTTAGATAGGTACTCTGGAAACACCATATATTTT
TRBJ2-1	NA	TRBD1	TRBV11-2	CASSLNRDSSYNEQFF	TGTGCCAGCAGCTTAAACCGGGACAGCTCCTACAATGAGCAGTTCTTC
TRBJ1-1	NA	NA	TRBV29-1	CSSRFQNTEAFF	TGCAGCTCTCGGTTCCAGAACACTGAAGCTTTCTTT
TRBJ2-4	few	NA	TRBV7-8	CASSPTGGANIQYF	TGTGCCAGCAGCCCCACAGGGGGGGCAAACATTCAGTACTTC
TRBJ2-7	few	NA	TRBV18	CASSPQFSGYEQYF	TGTGCCAGCTCACCACAGTTTTCGGGATACGAGCAGTACTTC
TRBJ1-1	NA	NA	TRBV27	CASGTDRSTEAFF	TGTGCCAGCGGTACGGATCGTTCAACTGAAGCTTTCTTT
TRBJ1-2	NA	TRBD1	TRBV9	CASSVAVGTGTLYGYTF	TGTGCCAGCAGCGTAGCTGTGGGGACAGGGACCCTCTATGGCTACACCTTC
TRBJ1-2	once	NA	TRBV9	CASGEGKDTLPNYGYTF	TGTGCCAGCGGGGAGGGGAAAGACACCCTTCCTAACTATGGCTACACCTTC
TRBJ2-7	NA	TRBD1	TRBV5-4	CASSLGTGGGYEQYF	TGTGCCAGCAGCTTGGGGACAGGGGGCGGATACGAGCAGTACTTC
TRBJ2-1	NA	NA	TRBV9	CASSAGHSSYNEQFF	TGTGCCAGCAGCGCGGGCCATAGCTCCTACAATGAGCAGTTCTTC
TRBJ1-1	NA	NA	TRBV30	CAWTVGGNTEAFF	TGTGCCTGGACGGTCGGGGGAAACACTGAAGCTTTCTTT
TRBJ1-5	NA	NA	TRBV6-5	CASSYSGQNQPQHF	TGTGCCAGCAGTTACTCGGGGCAGAATCAGCCCCAGCATTTT
TRBJ2-7	NA	TRBD2	TRBV2	CASTSSGGTYEQYF	TGTGCCAGCACCTCCAGCGGGGGAACCTACGAGCAGTACTTC
TRBJ2-7	once	TRBD1	TRBV30	CAWSTQIGRTGDEQYF	TGTGCCTGGAGCACCCAAATCGGGAGGACAGGGGATGAGCAGTACTTC
TRBJ2-1	NA	NA	TRBV27	CASSRSRSSYNEQFF	TGTGCCAGCAGCCGTTCTAGGAGCTCCTACAATGAGCAGTTCTTC
TRBJ2-7	NA	NA	TRBV5-6	CASSHLSQVYEQYF	TGTGCCAGCAGCCACCTATCCCAGGTCTACGAGCAGTACTTC
TRBJ2-1	NA	NA	TRBV5-1	CASSLELTIDEQFF	TGCGCCAGCAGCTTGGAACTGACGATCGATGAGCAGTTCTTC
TRBJ1-1	few	NA	TRBV30	CAWSVGTEAFF	TGTGCCTGGAGTGTGGGGACTGAAGCTTTCTTT
TRBJ1-2	NA	NA	TRBV2	CASIGPTTYGYTF	TGTGCCAGCATTGGACCGACTACCTATGGCTACACCTTC
TRBJ1-5	NA	NA	TRBV25-1	CASTGGGNQPQHF	TGTGCCAGCACCGGAGGGGGTAATCAGCCCCAGCATTTT
TRBJ2-7	NA	NA	TRBV7-6	CASSFPRTGGEQYF	TGTGCCAGCAGCTTTCCCCGGACTGGGGGCGAGCAGTACTTC
TRBJ2-3	few	NA	TRBV18	CASSPSGRGTTDTQYF	TGTGCCAGCTCACCAAGCGGCAGGGGAACAACAGATACGCAGTATTTT